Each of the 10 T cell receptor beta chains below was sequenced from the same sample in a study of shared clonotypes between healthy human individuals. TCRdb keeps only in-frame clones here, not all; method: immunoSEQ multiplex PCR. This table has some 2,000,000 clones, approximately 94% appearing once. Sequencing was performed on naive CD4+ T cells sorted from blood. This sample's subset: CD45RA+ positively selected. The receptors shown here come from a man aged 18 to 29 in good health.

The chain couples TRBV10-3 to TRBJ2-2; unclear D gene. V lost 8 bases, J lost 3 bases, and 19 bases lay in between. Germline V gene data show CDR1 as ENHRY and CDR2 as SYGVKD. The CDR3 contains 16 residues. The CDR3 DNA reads TGTGCCATCCGGCGTTCGACGGCCCTCGACACCGGGGAGCTGTTTTTT. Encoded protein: CAIRRSTALDTGELFF.

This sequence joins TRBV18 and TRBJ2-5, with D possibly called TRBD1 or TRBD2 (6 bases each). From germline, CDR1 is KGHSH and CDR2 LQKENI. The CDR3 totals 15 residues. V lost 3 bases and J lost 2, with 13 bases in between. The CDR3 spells CASSPEGGIQETQYF. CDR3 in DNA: TGTGCCAGCTCACCTGAAGGGGGGATTCAAGAGACCCAGTACTTC.

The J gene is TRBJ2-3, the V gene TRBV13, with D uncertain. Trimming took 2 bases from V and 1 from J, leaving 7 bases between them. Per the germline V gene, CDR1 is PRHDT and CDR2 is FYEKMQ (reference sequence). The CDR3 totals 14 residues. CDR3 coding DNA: TGTGCCAGCAGCTTAAGAACCCGCACAGATACGCAGTATTTT. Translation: CASSLRTRTDTQYF.

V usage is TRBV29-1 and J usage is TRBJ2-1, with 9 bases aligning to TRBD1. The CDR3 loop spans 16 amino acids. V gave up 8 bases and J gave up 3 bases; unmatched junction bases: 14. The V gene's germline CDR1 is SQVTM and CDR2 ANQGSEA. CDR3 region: CSTPRTGTGIYNEQFF. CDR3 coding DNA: TGCAGCACCCCAAGGACCGGGACAGGGATCTACAATGAGCAGTTCTTC.

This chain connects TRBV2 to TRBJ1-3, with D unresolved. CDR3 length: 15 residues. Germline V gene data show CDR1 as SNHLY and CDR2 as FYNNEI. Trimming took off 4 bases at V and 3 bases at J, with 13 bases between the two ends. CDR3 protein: CASSASGDRGNTIYF. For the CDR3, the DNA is TGTGCCAGCAGTGCTTCTGGGGATCGTGGAAACACCATATATTTT.

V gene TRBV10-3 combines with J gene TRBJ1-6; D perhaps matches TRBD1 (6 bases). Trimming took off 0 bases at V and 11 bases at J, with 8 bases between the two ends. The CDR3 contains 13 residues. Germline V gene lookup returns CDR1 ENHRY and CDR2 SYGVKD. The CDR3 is CAISESRGAPLHF. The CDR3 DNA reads TGTGCCATCAGTGAGTCGAGGGGGGCACCCCTCCACTTT.

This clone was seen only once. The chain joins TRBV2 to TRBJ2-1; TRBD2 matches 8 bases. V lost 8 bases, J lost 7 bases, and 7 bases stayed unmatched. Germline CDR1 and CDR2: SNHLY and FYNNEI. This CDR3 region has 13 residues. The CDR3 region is CASLSGGSNEQFF. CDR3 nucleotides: TGTGCCAGCCTCAGCGGGGGATCAAATGAGCAGTTCTTC. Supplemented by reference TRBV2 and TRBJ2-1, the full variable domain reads EPEVTQTPSHQVTQMGQEVILRCVPISNHLYFYWYRQILGQKVEFLVSFYNNEISEKSEIFDDQFSVERPDGSNFTLKIRSTKLEDSAMYFCASLSGGSNEQFFGPGTRLTVL.

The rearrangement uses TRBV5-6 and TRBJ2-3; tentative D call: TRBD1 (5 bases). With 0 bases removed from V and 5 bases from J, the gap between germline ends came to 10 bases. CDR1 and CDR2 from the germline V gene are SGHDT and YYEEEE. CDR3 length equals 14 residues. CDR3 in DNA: TGTGCCAGCAGCTTGGCCAGGGTAGGAGATACGCAGTATTTT. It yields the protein CASSLARVGDTQYF.

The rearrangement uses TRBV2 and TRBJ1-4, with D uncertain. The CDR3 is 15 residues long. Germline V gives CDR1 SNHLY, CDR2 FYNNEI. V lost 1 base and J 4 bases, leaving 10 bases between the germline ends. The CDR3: CASSEGGIGNEKLFF. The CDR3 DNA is TGTGCCAGCAGTGAAGGAGGGATTGGTAATGAAAAACTGTTTTTT.

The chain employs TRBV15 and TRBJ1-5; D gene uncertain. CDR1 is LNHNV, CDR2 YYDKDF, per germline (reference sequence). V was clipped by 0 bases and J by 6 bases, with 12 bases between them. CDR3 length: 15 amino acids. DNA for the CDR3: TGTGCCACCAGCAGAGATCTTGGGGTGAGTCAGCCCCAGCATTTT. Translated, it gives CATSRDLGVSQPQHF.